This T cell receptor (beta chain) was observed in a study of cytomegalovirus exposure and HLA in healthy donors (TCRdb year 2017). Study-wide context: An earlier analysis of several hundred of the donors reported about 260 Gb of sequence data and 90 million to 120 million unique TCR beta sequences obtained from around 190 million T cells. To study patterns of TCR occurrence, a later analysis re-analyzed previously published TCR beta repertoires from 700 or so donors and added high-resolution HLA genotyping. In the later analysis, no new phenotypic data were used to find candidate immune exposures; instead, reliance was placed on TCR beta sequences and their occurrence across donors. All discovery cohort repertoires had been generated on a single sequencing platform. To predict cytomegalovirus infection status, the study brought together high-throughput TCR immunosequencing, statistical association of individual TCRs with disease status, and machine learning. A separate validation cohort of approximately 130 different subjects was used in addition to the roughly 670-subject first cohort. Among almost 400 genotyped donors of the cohort, an average of around 240,000 unique TCR beta nucleotide sequences were sequenced per donor, roughly 20% of them non-productive. To decide whether each TCR beta V gene segment behaved as functional or pseudogenic, an earlier analysis of fewer than 750 of the donors relied on high-throughput TCR beta sequencing. In a later genetic analysis, genome-wide SNP genotypes for about 65% of the roughly 700 donors were used, and that subset was treated as a discovery cohort. Both class I and class II loci were covered by HLA typing, at four-digit resolution. Alongside the repertoire data, information on donor age, sex, ethnicity and CMV serostatus was compiled. About five DR-DQ haplotypes were handled as single units for association and clustering because linkage in the cohort was strong. An early release that covered some 630 HLA-typed donors contained 300 to 350 gigabases of sequencing data and around 80 million unique TCR sequences. The number of typed donors differed by locus: roughly 620-640 for A, B, C, DRB1 and DQB1; approximately 540 for DQA1; 606 for DPA1; and roughly 490 for DPB1. The aim of the study was to test whether cataloging public T cell receptors could identify signatures of past pathogen exposure. The study profiled the T cell repertoires of hundreds of subjects by immunosequencing and related them to cytomegalovirus serostatus. Of the 398 genotyped donors, around 81% fell in the genetic ancestry cluster associated with self-reported Caucasian donors. What the research found in general, with its limitations: CMV serostatus was the only immune exposure information available for the cohort. Cytomegalovirus status was reported to be diagnosed by the classifier with high specificity and sensitivity in both the original and validation cohorts. Correlated functional status among segregating V segments might reflect linkage disequilibrium, but an unknown experimental factor could not be ruled out. Compared with equally common non-associated chains, HLA-associated TCR beta chains in a later analysis were more clonally expanded and had lower generation probabilities. It was suggested by the authors that the approach could potentially be generalized to other disease states and immunological phenotypes. Specific HLA alleles were associated with 15,000 to 20,000 TCR beta sequences at a false discovery rate of 0.05 in a later analysis. A further reported finding was that TCR beta sequences accurately predicted the HLA-A and HLA-B alleles for most subjects in the first cohort. An association between a missense DCLRE1C variant and V-gene and J-gene trimming of TCR beta chains was found in a later genetic analysis and replicated in an independent cohort. When HLA alleles, especially DR and DQ, strongly co-occurred, attributing TCR associations to individual alleles was difficult. Most TCR sequences were observed very rarely across donors, whereas some public TCRs were present in many individuals. In a later genetic analysis, fewer N-insertions in productive TCRs were reported among donors in an Asian-associated ancestry cluster than the 666-donor mean. According to a later analysis, most CMV-associated TCR beta chains appeared to be HLA-restricted, and the HLA associations seemed to be driven largely by CMV exposure. A later analysis reported that several top co-occurrence clusters appeared linked to parvovirus B19, influenza, CMV and Epstein-Barr virus. In vitro tests confirmed that a few of the cytomegalovirus-associated TCR beta chains recognize cytomegalovirus antigens. Some IMGT-functional V segments, including TRBV6-2 and TRBV6-3, could not be distinguished by the 87-base-pair reads and were therefore excluded. In a later analysis, TCR association rates were found to vary across HLA loci, with the most associated TCRs seen for DRB1 alleles and the fewest for HLA-C alleles. Because HLA typing was unavailable for some donors at each locus, only the typed subset was used in association tests. Over 15 rarely observed V segments, including chromosome 9 orphons, were excluded from the earlier analysis of almost 600 of the donors because counts were too low. The study gave a list of some 150 TCR beta chains associated with cytomegalovirus. This cohort had only TCR beta chains sequenced, and the lack of alpha or paired-chain data limited which features could be detected. Roughly uniform sequencing depth across donors was assumed in presence/absence analyses, although this assumption may not hold. In an earlier analysis of several hundred of the donors, most TCR beta V segments were observed in productive rearrangements about 90% or about 30% of the time, broadly matching IMGT annotations. A cluster of highly shared sequence variants was judged likely to represent a technical artifact of the sequencing pipeline.

Trimming at the junction amounts to 3 bases on V and 7 bases on J, and the germline ends lie 16 bases apart. The germline V gene (reference sequence) supplies CDR1 SEHNR and CDR2 FQNEAQ. The CDR3 runs 14 amino acids, cysteine and phenylalanine included. The only DNA kept is the CDR3, 42 bases in frame from the first base. The table lists this clone with a count of one. Its antigen target is currently unknown. The sample holds no much larger clone one base away, and base qualities are not on file. The method was the immunoSEQ multiplex PCR assay. The multiplex PCR relied on a mix of 60 forward primers for TCR Vbeta segments and 13 reverse primers for TCR Jbeta segments. A multiplex PCR assay on genomic DNA amplified the CDR3 region of rearranged TCR beta genes. The amplified TCR beta libraries were sequenced on the Illumina HiSeq System as 87-base-pair reads. Turning to the authors' computational methods: A later analysis tallied tens of millions of unique TCR beta chains across the approximately 670 repertoires, and some 10 million of those chains were shared by two or more donors. A nearest-neighbor algorithm error-corrected the raw reads and collapsed the reads into unique sequences, merging closely related sequences to remove PCR and sequencing errors. To assign V, D and J gene segments, CDR3 sequences were aligned to IMGT reference sequences. Each retained sequence needed at least a six-nucleotide match to both a V gene segment and a J gene segment. Rearrangements were called productive when the CDR3 lacked stop codons and stayed in frame with V and J; all others were non-productive. Following IMGT convention, CDR3 was defined as the stretch from the second conserved V-encoded cysteine to the conserved J-encoded phenylalanine. The earlier analysis of approximately 590 of the donors excluded any sequence lacking an unambiguous match to a single V gene segment. In an earlier analysis of more than 500 of the donors, a V segment was called functional when productive rearrangements were above 56.7%, and segregating when the standard deviation between donors exceeded 5%. A statistical classification framework was built for diagnosing cytomegalovirus status from the catalog of TCR beta chain sequences. In a later analysis, V and J genes were assigned by comparing TCR nucleotide sequences against IMGT/GENE-DB human TR gene sequences. A later analysis assigned CDR3 sequences and most-parsimonious VDJ recombination scenarios with the TCRdist pipeline. In a later analysis, each TCR beta chain was defined by its CDR3 amino acid sequence together with its V-gene family, and reads without a unique V-gene family were excluded. A later analysis removed roughly 590 highly shared, low-generation-probability nucleotide sequences to deal with suspected cross-contamination and a sequencing artifact. For each public chain, a later analysis derived a clonal expansion index from normalized ranks of inferred template counts within each repertoire. In a later analysis, generation probabilities were computed with a VDJ recombination model fitted to out-of-frame rearrangements, and the resulting probabilities were checked against IGoR. A later analysis scored TCR-TCR, TCR-HLA and TCR-CMV co-occurrence with hypergeometric tests, applying a repertoire-size bias correction to TCR pairs. A later analysis estimated false discovery rates by permuting HLA or CMV assignments 20 times. In a later analysis, co-occurring TCRs were grouped with DBSCAN, and TCRdist sequence similarity was added when clustering was performed within HLA-allele-positive subsets. Repertoires with fewer than 30,000 or more than 120,000 public chains, plus five repertoires with anomalous nucleotide sharing, were excluded from co-occurrence clustering. The source is immuneACCESS, and TCRdb retained only in-frame sequences with V and J called. Part of the clones is not carried over; for the studies checked, unresolved V genes explain less than half of this, and the remainder is unexplained. The V and J calls and clone size are taken from that table; D and trimming were inferred from the DNA. This sample lists roughly 200,000 clones; around 87% were detected once. The ten largest clonotypes hold over 1% of the sample.

The cohort consisted of more than 650 healthy bone marrow donors. Cohort members were all nominally healthy when sampled, although unrecorded immune exposures were likely present. The donor tested CMV seronegative, placing the donor among the 350 to 400 seronegative members of the cohort. Each donor provided a peripheral blood sample, and peripheral blood mononuclear cells were used for TCR beta sequencing. Genomic DNA was extracted from the blood cell samples with the Qiagen DNeasy Blood Extraction Kit. The specimen sequenced was PBMCs. The sequence was collected from a man aged 25 to 40 in good health and CMV-seronegative. The chain couples TRBV7-9 to TRBJ2-7; tentative D gene TRBD2, with 5 bases matching. Here is the DNA: TGTGCCAGCAGCTTGACACTCACCGAGGGAGAGCAGTACTTC. This encodes CASSLTLTEGEQYF.